Described below is a single T cell receptor beta chain sequence and its context. Its target is not known. The study ran its PCR with 60 Vbeta and 13 Jbeta primers. Using immunoSEQ multiplex PCR, the repertoire was profiled, and TCRdb retains in-frame clones only, with some absent. The table includes about 170,000 clones, 80% to 90% detected once. This CDR3 region has 16 residues. Trimming cost V 8 bases and J 5 bases; bases outside gene matches: 15. Germline CDR1 and CDR2: MDHEN and SYDVKM. These data are taken from a study of cytomegalovirus exposure and HLA in healthy donors. General observations from the study: Later analysis demonstrated an association between a missense DCLRE1C variant and TCR beta V- and J-gene trimming. It was reported in a later analysis that an Asian-associated ancestry cluster showed fewer N-insertions than the approximately 700-donor mean. DRB1 had the most TCR associations and HLA-C the fewest, a later analysis found, with rates varying by HLA locus.

This receptor was identified in a woman younger than 35 in good health and CMV-seropositive. Sequencing was carried out using PBMCs. The chain is built from TRBV28 and TRBJ1-2; 9 nucleotides agree with TRBD1. The CDR3 protein is CASSPGGTGYQYGYTF. The CDR3 DNA sequence: TGTGCCAGCTCCCCCGGGGGGACAGGGTATCAATATGGCTACACCTTC.